This T cell receptor beta chain originates from a study of T cell repertoires in cytomegalovirus infection. Across the study: Public signatures in TCR beta pointed to CMV infection and matching HLA type.

This CDR3 has 16 amino acids. The germline V gene encodes CDR1 MNHEY and CDR2 SVGAGI. The germline V and J ends were trimmed by 2 bases and 0 bases, with 13 bases remaining between them. To note about this clonotype: Its antigen is not known.

MiXCR, applied by TCRdb to the reads, yields one record per CDR3 protein. The repertoire consists of approximately 110,000 distinct CDR3 sequences, with 35% to 50% occurring once and the leading ten covering about 76%. The chain carries TRBV6-5 and TRBJ1-1, with D possibly matching TRBD1 (6 bases). The receptor was derived from a human donor in good health (CMV status not recorded). Some clones in this sample may be carry-over from other donors' samples. The sequencing here drew on CD8+ T cells from cultured PBMCs, taken from culture after CMV antigen stimulation. The CDR3 DNA follows: TGTGCCAGCAGTTACGGGCCGGGGGCGATGAACACTGAAGCTTTCTTT. Residues: CASSYGPGAMNTEAFF.